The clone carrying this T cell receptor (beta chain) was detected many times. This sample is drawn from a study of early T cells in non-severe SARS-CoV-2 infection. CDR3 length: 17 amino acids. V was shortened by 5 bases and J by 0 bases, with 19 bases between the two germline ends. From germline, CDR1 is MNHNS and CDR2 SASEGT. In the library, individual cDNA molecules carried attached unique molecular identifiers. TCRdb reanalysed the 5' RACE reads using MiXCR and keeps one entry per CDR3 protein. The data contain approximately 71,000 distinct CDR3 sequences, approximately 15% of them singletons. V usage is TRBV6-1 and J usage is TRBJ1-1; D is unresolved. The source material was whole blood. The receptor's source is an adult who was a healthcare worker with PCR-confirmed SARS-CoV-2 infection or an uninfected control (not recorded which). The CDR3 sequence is CASSSPAPQIMNTEAFF. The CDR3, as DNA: TGTGCCAGCAGTTCCCCCGCACCACAGATAATGAACACTGAAGCTTTCTTT.